This T cell receptor (beta chain) comes out of a study of cytotoxic CD8 clonotypes in ibrutinib-treated CLL. Overall study: It was after a median about twelve months of treatment, range 6 to 36, that response samples were taken.

Study conclusions and caveats: Investigators sampled sustained-remission and progressing patients at differing times. Clonality went higher at ibrutinib response and then dropped back toward baseline at progression.

A word on this clone: What it binds is unknown.

Investigators sought sequencing depths of between 1 in 200,000 and 1 in 1 million T cells. Here immunoSEQ multiplex PCR was the method, and the copy in TCRdb shows in-frame clones only, minus some. This sample has some 170,000 clones; 70% to 90% occur once, and the top ten carry 3%. Germline V gene sequence: CDR1 LGHNT, CDR2 FRNRAP. The CDR3 runs to 11 residues. V was trimmed by 7 bases and J by 6 bases, leaving 9 bases between them. The receptor was derived from a human donor with chronic lymphocytic leukemia. The material was PBMCs, obtained at disease progression, from a patient treated with ibrutinib. The chain couples TRBV12-5 to TRBJ1-1; D unresolved. This CDR3 is CASALSAEAFF. CDR3 bases: TGTGCTAGTGCCTTGTCCGCTGAAGCTTTCTTT.